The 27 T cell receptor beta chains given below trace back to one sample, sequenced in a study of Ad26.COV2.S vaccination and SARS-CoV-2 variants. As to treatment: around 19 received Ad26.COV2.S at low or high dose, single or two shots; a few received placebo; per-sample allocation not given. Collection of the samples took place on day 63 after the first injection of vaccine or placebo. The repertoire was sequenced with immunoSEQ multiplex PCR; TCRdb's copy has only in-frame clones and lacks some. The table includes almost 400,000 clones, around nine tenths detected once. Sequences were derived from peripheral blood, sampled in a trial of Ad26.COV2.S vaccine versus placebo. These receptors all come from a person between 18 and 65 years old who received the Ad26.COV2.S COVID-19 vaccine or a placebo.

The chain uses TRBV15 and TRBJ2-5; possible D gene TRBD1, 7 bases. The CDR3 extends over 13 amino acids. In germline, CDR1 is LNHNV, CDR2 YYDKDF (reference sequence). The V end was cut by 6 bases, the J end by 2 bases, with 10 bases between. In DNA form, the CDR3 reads TGTGCCACCAGACAGGGGACTCAAGAGACCCAGTACTTC. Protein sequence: CATRQGTQETQYF. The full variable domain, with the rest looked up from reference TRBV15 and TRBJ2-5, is DAMVIQNPRYQVTQFGKPVTLSCSQTLNHNVMYWYQQKSSQAPKLLFHYYDKDFNNEADTPDNFQSRRPNTSFCFLDIRSPGLGDTAMYLCATRQGTQETQYFGPGTRLLVL.

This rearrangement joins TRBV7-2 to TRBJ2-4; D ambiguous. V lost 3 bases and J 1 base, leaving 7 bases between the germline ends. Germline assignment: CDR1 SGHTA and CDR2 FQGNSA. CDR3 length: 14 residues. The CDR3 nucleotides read TGTGCCAGCAGCTTCTCCAGGGCCAAAAACATTCAGTACTTC. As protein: CASSFSRAKNIQYF.

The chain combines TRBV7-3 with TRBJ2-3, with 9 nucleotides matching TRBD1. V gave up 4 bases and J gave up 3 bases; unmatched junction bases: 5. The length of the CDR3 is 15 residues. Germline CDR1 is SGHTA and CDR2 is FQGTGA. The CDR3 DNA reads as TGTGCCAGCAGCTCCGGGACAGGGTCGACAGATACGCAGTATTTT. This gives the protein CASSSGTGSTDTQYF.

The CDR3 DNA sequence: TGTGCCAGCAGTGATACGAGGCTAGCGGGAAACACAGATACGCAGTATTTT. This translates into CASSDTRLAGNTDTQYF. The rearrangement joins TRBV27 to TRBJ2-3; the match to TRBD2 covers 9 bases. Germline lookup yields CDR1 MNHEY and CDR2 SMNVEV (reference sequence). The CDR3 extends over 17 amino acids. The trim removed 5 bases at V and 2 bases at J, leaving 11 bases unmatched.

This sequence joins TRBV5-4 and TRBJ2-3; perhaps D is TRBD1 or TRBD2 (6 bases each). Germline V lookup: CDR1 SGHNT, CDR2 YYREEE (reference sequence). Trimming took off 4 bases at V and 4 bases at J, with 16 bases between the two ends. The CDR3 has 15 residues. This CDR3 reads CASSPGGGKADTQYF. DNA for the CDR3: TGTGCCAGCAGCCCTGGAGGGGGGAAAGCAGATACGCAGTATTTT.

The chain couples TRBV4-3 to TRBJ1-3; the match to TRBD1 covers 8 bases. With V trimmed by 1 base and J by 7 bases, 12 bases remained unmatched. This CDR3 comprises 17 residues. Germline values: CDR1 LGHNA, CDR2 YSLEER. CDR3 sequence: CASSQANAGGAENTIYF. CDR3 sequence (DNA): TGCGCCAGCAGCCAAGCTAATGCAGGGGGCGCGGAGAACACCATATATTTT.

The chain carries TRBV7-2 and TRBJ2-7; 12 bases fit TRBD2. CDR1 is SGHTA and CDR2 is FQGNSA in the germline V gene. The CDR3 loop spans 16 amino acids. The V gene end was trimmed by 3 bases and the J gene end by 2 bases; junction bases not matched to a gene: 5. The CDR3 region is CASSLTSGSLPYEQYF. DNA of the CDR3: TGTGCCAGCAGCTTGACTAGCGGGAGTCTACCCTACGAGCAGTACTTC.

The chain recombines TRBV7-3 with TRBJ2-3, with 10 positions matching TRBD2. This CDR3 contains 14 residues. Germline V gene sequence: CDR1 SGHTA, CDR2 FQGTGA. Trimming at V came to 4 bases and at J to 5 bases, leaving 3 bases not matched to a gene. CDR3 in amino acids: CASSSGLALDTQYF. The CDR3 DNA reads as TGTGCCAGCAGCTCGGGACTAGCGTTAGATACGCAGTATTTT.

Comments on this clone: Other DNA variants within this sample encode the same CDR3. CDR3 region: CAWSRDEQYF. The CDR3 nucleotides are TGTGCCTGGAGTAGAGACGAGCAGTACTTC. The rearrangement links TRBV30 to TRBJ2-7; D not resolved. This CDR3 has 10 amino acids. The V gene lost 2 bases and the J gene lost 5 bases, with 4 bases spanning the gap. The germline V gene encodes CDR1 GTSNPN and CDR2 SVGIG (reference sequence).

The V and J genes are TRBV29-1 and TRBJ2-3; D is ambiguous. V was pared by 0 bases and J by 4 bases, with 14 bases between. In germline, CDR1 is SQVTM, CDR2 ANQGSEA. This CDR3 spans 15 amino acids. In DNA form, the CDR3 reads TGCAGCGTTGAAGATTGGGCTGCGAGGCCAGATACGCAGTATTTT. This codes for CSVEDWAARPDTQYF.

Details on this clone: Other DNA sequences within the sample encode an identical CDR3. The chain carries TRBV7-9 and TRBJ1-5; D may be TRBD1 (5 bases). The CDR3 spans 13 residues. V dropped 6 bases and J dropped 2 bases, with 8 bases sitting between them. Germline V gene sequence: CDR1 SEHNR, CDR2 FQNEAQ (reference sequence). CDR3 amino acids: CASSLTGNQPQHF. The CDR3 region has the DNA TGTGCCAGCAGTTTGACAGGCAATCAGCCCCAGCATTTT.

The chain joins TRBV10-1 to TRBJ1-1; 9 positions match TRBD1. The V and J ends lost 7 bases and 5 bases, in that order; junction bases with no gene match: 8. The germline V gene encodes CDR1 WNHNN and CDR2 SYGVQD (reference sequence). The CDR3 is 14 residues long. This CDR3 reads CASTPGQGGTEAFF. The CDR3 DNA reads TGCGCCAGCACCCCGGGACAGGGCGGAACTGAAGCTTTCTTT.

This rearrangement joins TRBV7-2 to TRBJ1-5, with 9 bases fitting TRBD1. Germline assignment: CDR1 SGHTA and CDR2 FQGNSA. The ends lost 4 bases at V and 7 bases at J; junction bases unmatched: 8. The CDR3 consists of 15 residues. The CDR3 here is CASSWRDRDGQPQHF. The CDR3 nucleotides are TGTGCCAGCAGCTGGCGGGACAGGGACGGCCAGCCCCAGCATTTT.

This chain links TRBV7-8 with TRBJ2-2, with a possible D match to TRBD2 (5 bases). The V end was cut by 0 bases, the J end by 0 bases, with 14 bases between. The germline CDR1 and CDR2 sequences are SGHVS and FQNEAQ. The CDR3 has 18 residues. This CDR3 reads CASSLAGGGYANTGELFF. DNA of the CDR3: TGTGCCAGCAGCTTAGCGGGTGGAGGCTACGCGAACACCGGGGAGCTGTTTTTT.

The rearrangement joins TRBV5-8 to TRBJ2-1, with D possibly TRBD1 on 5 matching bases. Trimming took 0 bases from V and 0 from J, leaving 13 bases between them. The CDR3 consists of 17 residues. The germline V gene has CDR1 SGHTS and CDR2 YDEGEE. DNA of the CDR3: TGTGCCAGCAGCTTGGTTCCTGGGGCTAGCTCCTACAATGAGCAGTTCTTC. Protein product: CASSLVPGASSYNEQFF.

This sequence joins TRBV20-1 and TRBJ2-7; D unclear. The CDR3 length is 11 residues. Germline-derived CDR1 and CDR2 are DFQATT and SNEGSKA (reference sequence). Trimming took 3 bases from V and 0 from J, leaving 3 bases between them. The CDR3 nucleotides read TGCAGTGCTAGGAACTCCTACGAGCAGTACTTC. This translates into CSARNSYEQYF.

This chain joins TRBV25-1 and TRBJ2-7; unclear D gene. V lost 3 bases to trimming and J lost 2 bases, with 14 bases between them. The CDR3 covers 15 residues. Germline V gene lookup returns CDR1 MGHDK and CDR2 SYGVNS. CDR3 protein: CASSETRARAYEQYF. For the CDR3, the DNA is TGTGCCAGCAGTGAGACCCGCGCGCGTGCCTACGAGCAGTACTTC.

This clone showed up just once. The CDR3 reads CASSLVSGRGFEQFF. CDR3 coding DNA: TGTGCCAGCAGCTTAGTGAGCGGGAGGGGTTTCGAGCAGTTCTTC. The rearrangement links TRBV11-3 to TRBJ2-1; 10 bases agree with TRBD2. Germline V gene sequence: CDR1 SGHNT, CDR2 YENEEA. The CDR3 totals 15 residues. Trimming removed 1 base from V and 10 bases from J; junction bases left unmatched: 7.

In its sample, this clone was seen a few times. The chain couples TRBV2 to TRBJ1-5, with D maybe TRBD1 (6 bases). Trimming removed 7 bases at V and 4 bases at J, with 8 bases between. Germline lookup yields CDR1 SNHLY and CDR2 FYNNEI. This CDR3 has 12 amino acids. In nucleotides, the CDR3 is TGTGCCAGCAAGGACAGTAATCAGCCCCAGCATTTT. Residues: CASKDSNQPQHF.

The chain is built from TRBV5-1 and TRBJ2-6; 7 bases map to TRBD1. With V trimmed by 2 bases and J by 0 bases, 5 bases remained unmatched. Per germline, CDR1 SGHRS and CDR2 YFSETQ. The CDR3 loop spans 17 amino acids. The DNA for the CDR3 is TGCGCCAGCAGCTTTTTGGGACAGCGCTCTGGGGCCAACGTCCTGACTTTC. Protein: CASSFLGQRSGANVLTF.

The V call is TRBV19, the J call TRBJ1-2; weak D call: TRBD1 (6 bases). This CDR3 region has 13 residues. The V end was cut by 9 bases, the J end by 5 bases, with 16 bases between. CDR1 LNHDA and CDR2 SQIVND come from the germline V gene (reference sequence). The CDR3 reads CASRGAQGYGYTF. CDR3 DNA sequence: TGTGCCAGCCGGGGGGCGCAAGGGTATGGCTACACCTTC.

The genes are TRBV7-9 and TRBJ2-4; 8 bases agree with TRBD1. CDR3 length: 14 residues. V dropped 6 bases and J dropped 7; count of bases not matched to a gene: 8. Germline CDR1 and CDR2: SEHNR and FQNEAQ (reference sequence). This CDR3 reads CASSPGQVWNIQYF. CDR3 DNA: TGTGCCAGCAGTCCGGGACAGGTCTGGAACATTCAGTACTTC.

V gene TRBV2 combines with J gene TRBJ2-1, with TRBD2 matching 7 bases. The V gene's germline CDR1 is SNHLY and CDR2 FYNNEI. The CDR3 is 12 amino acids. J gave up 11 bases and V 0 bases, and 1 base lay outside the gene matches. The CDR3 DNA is TGTGCCAGCAGTGAAGCAGCGGGGCAGCAGTTCTTC. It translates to CASSEAAGQQFF.

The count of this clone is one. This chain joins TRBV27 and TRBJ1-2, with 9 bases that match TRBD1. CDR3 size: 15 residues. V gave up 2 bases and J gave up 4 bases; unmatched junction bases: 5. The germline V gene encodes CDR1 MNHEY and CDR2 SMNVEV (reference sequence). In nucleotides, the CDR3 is TGTGCCAGCAGTTTACGGACAGGGGCAATCTATGGCTACACCTTC. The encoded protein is CASSLRTGAIYGYTF.

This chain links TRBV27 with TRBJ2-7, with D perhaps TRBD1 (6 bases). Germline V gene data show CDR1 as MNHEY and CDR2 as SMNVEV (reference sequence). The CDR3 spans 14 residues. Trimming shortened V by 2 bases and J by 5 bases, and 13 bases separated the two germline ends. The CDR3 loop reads CASSLEGVFHEQYF. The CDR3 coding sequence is TGTGCCAGCAGTTTAGAGGGGGTATTCCACGAGCAGTACTTC.

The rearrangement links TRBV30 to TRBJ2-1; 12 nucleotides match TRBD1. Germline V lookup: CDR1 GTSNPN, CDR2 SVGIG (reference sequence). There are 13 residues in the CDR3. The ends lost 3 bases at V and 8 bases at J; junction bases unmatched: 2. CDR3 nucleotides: TGTGCCTGGAGGGGGACAGGGGGCCATGAGCAGTTCTTC. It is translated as CAWRGTGGHEQFF.

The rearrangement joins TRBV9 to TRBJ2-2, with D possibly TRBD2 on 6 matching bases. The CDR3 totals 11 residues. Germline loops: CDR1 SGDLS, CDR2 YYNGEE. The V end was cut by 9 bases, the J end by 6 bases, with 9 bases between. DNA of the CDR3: TGTGCCACCGGGGACTCCGGGGAGCTGTTTTTT. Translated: CATGDSGELFF. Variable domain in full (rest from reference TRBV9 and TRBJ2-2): DSGVTQTPKHLITATGQRVTLRCSPRSGDLSVYWYQQSLDQGLQFLIQYYNGEERAKGNILERFSAQQFPDLHSELNLSSLELGDSALYFCATGDSGELFFGEGSRLTVL.